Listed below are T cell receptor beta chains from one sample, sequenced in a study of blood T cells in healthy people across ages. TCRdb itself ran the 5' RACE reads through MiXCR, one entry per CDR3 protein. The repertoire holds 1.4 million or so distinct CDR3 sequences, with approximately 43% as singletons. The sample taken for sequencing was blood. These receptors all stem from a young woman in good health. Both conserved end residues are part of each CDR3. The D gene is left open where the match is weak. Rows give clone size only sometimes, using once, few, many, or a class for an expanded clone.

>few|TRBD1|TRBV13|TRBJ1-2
CASSFGTGGPSPGGYTF
TGTGCCAGCAGCTTCGGGACAGGGGGTCCGAGTCCGGGTGGCTACACCTTC
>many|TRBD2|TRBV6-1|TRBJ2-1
CASSEVIRLAHEQFF
TGTGCCAGCAGTGAAGTGATCCGACTAGCACATGAGCAGTTCTTC
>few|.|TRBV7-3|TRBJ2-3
CASSLDPWGDTQYF
TGTGCCAGCAGCTTAGATCCCTGGGGGGATACGCAGTATTTT
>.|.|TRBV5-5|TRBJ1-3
CASTNRQNTIYF
TGTGCCAGCACAAACAGGCAGAACACCATATATTTT
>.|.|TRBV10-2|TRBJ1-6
CASTRDYNSPLHF
TGCGCCAGCACCAGAGATTATAATTCACCCCTCCACTTT
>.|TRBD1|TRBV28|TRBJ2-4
CASWTGTENIQYF
TGTGCCAGCTGGACCGGGACAGAAAACATTCAGTACTTC
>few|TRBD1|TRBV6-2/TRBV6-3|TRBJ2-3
CASSYLITGDIADTQYF
TGTGCCAGCAGTTACCTCATTACAGGGGATATCGCAGATACGCAGTATTTT
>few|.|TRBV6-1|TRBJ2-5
CASSPVWKSTGETQYF
TGTGCCAGCAGCCCGGTTTGGAAATCGACTGGGGAGACCCAGTACTTC
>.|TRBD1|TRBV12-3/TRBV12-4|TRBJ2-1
CASSRDREHEQFF
TGTGCCAGCAGTAGGGACAGGGAACATGAGCAGTTCTTC
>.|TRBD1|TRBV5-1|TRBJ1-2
CASSLGDRDRYGYTF
TGCGCCAGCAGCTTGGGAGACAGGGATCGCTATGGCTACACCTTC
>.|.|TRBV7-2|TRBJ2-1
CASSLSPNYNEQFF
TGTGCCAGCAGCTTGTCTCCAAACTACAATGAGCAGTTCTTC
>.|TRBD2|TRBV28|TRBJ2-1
CASSPWTSGHNEQFF
TGTGCCAGCAGTCCTTGGACTAGCGGGCACAATGAGCAGTTCTTC
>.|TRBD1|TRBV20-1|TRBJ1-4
CSARADREIFEKLFF
TGCAGTGCTAGGGCTGACAGGGAGATATTTGAAAAACTGTTTTTT
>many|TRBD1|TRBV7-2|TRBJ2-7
CASSTGAGYEQYF
TGTGCCAGCAGCACAGGGGCCGGGTACGAGCAGTACTTC
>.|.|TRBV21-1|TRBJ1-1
CASSKLGRGKNTEAFF
TGTGCCAGCAGCAAATTGGGCAGGGGGAAAAACACTGAAGCTTTCTTT
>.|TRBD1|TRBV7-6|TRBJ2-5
CASSFDREVQYF
TGTGCCAGCAGCTTCGACAGGGAAGTGCAGTACTTC
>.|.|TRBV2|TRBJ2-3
CASSEYRYTDTQYF
TGTGCCAGCAGTGAGTACAGGTACACAGATACGCAGTATTTT
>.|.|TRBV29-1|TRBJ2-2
CSVTGVPPGTGELFF
TGCAGCGTTACCGGGGTTCCCCCGGGGACCGGGGAGCTGTTTTTT
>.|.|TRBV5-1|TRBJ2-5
CASSLSPVKETQYF
TGCGCCAGCAGCTTGAGTCCCGTAAAAGAGACCCAGTACTTC
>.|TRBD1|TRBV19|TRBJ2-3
CASSTLTGSIDTDTQYF
TGTGCCAGTAGTACCTTGACAGGGAGTATCGACACAGATACGCAGTATTTT
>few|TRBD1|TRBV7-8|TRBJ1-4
CASSDRERGEKLFF
TGTGCCAGCAGTGACAGGGAAAGGGGGGAAAAACTGTTTTTT
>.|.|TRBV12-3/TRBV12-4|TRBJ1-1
CASSPSWGTTEAFF
TGTGCCAGCAGCCCATCTTGGGGTACCACTGAAGCTTTCTTT
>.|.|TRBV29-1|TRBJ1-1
CSVIQIMNTEAFF
TGCAGCGTTATACAGATAATGAACACTGAAGCTTTCTTT
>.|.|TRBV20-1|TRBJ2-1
CSAFGREQFF
TGCAGTGCATTCGGACGTGAGCAGTTCTTC
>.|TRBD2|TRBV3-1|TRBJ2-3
CASSRYSGSLDTQYF
TGTGCCAGCAGCCGTTATAGCGGGAGTTTAGATACGCAGTATTTT
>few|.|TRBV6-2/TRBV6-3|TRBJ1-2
CASSYRSGFNYGYTF
TGTGCCAGCAGTTACAGGTCGGGGTTTAACTATGGCTACACCTTC
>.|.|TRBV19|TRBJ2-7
CASSLDLGQPAYEQYF
TGTGCCAGTAGTCTCGATCTAGGACAGCCCGCCTACGAGCAGTACTTC